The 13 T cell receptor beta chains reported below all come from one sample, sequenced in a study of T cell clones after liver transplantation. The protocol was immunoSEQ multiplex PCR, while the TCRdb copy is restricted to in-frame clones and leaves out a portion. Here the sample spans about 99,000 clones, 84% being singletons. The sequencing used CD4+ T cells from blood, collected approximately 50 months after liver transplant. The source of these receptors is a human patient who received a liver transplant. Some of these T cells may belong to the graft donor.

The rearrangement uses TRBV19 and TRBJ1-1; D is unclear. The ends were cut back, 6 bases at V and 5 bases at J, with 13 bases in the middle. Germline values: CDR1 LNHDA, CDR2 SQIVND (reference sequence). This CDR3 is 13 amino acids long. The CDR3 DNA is TGTGCCAGTAGGGTGTCCCGGATGACTGAAGCTTTCTTT. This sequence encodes CASRVSRMTEAFF.

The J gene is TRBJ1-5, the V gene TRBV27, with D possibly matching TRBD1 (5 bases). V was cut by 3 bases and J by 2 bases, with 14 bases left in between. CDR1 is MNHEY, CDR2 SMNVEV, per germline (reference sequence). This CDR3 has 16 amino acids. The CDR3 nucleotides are TGTGCCAGCAGTTTGTGGGGGGTCCAGGGCAATCAGCCCCAGCATTTT. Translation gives CASSLWGVQGNQPQHF.

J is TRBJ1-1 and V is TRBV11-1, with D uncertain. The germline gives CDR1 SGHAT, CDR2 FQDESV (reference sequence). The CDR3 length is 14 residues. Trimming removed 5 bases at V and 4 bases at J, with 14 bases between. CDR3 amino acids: CASSARLGITEAFF. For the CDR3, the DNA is TGTGCCAGCAGCGCCCGATTAGGGATCACTGAAGCTTTCTTT.

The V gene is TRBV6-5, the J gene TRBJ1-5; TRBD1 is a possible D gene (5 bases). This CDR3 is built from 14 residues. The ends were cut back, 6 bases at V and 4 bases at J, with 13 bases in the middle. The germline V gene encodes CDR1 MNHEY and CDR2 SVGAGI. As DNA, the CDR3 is TGTGCCAGCAGCCTTTACGGGGGGAATCAGCCCCAGCATTTT. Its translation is CASSLYGGNQPQHF.

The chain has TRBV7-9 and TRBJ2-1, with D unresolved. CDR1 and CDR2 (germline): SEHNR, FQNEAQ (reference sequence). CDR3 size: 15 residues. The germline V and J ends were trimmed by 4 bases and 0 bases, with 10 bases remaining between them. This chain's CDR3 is CASSSGISSYNEQFF. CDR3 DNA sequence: TGTGCCAGCAGCTCCGGAATAAGCTCCTACAATGAGCAGTTCTTC.

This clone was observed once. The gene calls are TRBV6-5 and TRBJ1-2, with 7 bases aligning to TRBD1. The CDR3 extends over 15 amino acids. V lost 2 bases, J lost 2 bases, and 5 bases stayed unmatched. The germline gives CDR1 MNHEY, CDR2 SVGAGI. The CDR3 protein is CASSYPTTGNYGYTF. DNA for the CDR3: TGTGCCAGCAGTTACCCCACGACAGGGAACTATGGCTACACCTTC.

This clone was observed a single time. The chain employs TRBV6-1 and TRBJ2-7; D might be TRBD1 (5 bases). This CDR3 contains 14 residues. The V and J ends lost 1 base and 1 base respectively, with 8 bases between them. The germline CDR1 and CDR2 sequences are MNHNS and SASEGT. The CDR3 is CASSEVQGSYEQYF. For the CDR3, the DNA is TGTGCCAGCAGTGAAGTCCAGGGATCCTACGAGCAGTACTTC.

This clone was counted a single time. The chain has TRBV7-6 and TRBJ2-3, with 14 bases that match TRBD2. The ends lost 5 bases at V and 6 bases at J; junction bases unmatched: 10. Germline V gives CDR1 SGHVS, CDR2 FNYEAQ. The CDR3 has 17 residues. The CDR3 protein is CASSLGLAGGGGDTQYF. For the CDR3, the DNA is TGTGCCAGCAGCCTCGGACTAGCGGGAGGCGGGGGCGATACGCAGTATTTT.

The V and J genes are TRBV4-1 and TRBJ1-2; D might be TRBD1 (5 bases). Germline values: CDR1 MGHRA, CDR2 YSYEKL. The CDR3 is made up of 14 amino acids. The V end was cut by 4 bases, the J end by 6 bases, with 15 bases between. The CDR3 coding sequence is TGCGCCAGCAGCCTGAGAGAAGGGGATAATGGCTACACCTTC. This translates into CASSLREGDNGYTF.

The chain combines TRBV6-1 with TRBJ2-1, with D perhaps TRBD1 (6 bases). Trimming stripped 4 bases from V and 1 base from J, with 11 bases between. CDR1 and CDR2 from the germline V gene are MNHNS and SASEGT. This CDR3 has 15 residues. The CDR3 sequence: CASSVDSVSYNEQFF. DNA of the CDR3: TGTGCCAGCAGTGTGGACAGCGTTTCCTACAATGAGCAGTTCTTC.

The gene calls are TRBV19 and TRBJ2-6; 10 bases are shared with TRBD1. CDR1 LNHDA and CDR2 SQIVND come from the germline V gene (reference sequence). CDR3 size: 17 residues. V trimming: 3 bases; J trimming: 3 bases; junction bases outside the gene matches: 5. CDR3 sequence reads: CASSILTGGSGANVLTF. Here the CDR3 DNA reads TGTGCCAGTAGTATTCTGACAGGGGGCAGTGGGGCCAACGTCCTGACTTTC.

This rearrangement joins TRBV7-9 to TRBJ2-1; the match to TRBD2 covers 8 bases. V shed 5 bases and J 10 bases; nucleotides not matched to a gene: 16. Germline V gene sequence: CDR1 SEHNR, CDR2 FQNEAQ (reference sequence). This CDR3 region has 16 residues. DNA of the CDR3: TGTGCCAGCAGCCCTCCGGGGGGGCAGGGGCTACGGGAGCAGTTCTTC. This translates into CASSPPGGQGLREQFF.

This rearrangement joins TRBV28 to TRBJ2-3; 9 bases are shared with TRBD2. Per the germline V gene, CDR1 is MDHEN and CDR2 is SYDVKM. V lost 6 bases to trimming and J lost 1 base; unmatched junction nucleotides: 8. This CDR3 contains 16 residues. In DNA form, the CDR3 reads TGTGCCAGCAGCTCCCTAGCGGGGTCCCGCACAGATACGCAGTATTTT. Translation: CASSSLAGSRTDTQYF. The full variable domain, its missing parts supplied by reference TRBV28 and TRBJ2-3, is DVKVTQSSRYLVKRTGEKVFLECVQDMDHENMFWYRQDPGLGLRLIYFSYDVKMKEKGDIPEGYSVSREKKERFSLILESASTNQTSMYLCASSSLAGSRTDTQYFGPGTRLTVL.